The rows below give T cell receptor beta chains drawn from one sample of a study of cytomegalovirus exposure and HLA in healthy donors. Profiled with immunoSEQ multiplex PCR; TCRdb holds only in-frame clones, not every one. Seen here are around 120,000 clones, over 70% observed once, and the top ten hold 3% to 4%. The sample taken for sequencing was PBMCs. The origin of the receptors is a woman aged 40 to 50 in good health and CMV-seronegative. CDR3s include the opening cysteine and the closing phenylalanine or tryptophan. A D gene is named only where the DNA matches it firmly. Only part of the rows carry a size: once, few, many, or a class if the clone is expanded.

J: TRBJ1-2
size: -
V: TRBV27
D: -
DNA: TGTGCCAGCAGTTTCGGCGGGGACTATGGCTACACCTTC
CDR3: CASSFGGDYGYTF

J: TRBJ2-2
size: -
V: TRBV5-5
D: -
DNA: TGTGCCAGCAGCTTGGGACGGGAGAGCGTCACCGGGGAGCTGTTTTTT
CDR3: CASSLGRESVTGELFF

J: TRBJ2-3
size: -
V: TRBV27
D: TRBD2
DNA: TGTGCCAGCAGTCAACGGACTAGCGGGGCTACAGATACGCAGTATTTT
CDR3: CASSQRTSGATDTQYF

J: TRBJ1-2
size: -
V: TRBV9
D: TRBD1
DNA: TGTGCCAGCAGCGGCCGGACCGACAGGGCCCCTAACTATGGCTACACCTTC
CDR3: CASSGRTDRAPNYGYTF

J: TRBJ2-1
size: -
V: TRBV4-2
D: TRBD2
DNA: TGTGCCAGCAGCCAAGGGGCCGGGGGGTCCTACAATGAGCAGTTCTTC
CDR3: CASSQGAGGSYNEQFF

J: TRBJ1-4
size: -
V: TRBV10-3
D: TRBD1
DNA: TGTGCCATCAGTGAGCCCTCACGAGGGGGCCAAAAGGAAAAACTGTTTTTT
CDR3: CAISEPSRGGQKEKLFF

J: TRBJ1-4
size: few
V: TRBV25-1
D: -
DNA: TGTGCCAGCAGTGACCCTGGACGGGGGTGGAGGGAAAAACTGTTTTTT
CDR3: CASSDPGRGWREKLFF

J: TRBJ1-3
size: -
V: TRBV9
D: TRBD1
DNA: TGTGCCAGCAGCGTACAGGGGGCAGCTGGAAACACCATATATTTT
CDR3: CASSVQGAAGNTIYF

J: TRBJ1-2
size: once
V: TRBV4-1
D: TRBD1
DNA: TGCGCCAGCAGCGCCCTGACAGGGGGAAACTATGGCTACACCTTC
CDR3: CASSALTGGNYGYTF

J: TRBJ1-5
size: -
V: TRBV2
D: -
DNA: TGTGCCAGCAGAGGTTCGGAGACGAATAGCAATCAGCCCCAGCATTTT
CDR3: CASRGSETNSNQPQHF

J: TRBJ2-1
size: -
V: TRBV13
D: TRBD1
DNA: TGTGCCAGCAGCACGACAGGGGGTGGCAATGAGCAGTTCTTC
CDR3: CASSTTGGGNEQFF

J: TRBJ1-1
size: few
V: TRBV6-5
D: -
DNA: TGTGCCAGCAGTTATGGCATCTCAGCTTTCTTT
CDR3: CASSYGISAFF

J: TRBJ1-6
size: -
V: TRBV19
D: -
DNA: TGTGCCAGTACTGGTAATGGGGCGCCGAATAATTCACCCCTCCACTTT
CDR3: CASTGNGAPNNSPLHF

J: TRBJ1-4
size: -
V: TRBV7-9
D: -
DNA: TGTGCCAGCAGCTTAGGACAAGAAAATGAAAAACTGTTTTTT
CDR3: CASSLGQENEKLFF

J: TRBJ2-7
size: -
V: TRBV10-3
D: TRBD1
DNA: TGTGCCATCAGTGTCGGGACAGGGGTCTACGAGCAGTACTTC
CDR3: CAISVGTGVYEQYF

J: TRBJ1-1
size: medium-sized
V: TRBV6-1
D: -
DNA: TGTGCCAGCACGTGGCAGGAGAACACTGAAGCTTTCTTT
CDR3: CASTWQENTEAFF

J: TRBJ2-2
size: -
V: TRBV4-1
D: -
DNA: TGCGCCAGCAGCCAAGCCTTAGACACCGGGGAGCTGTTTTTT
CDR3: CASSQALDTGELFF

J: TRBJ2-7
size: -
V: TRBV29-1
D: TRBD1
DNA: TGCAGCGTTGTGTTGCAGGGGGCGAACTACGAGCAGTACTTC
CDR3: CSVVLQGANYEQYF

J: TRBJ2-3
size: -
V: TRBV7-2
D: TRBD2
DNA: TGTGCCAGCAGCCTCGGACCCACACTAGCGGGAAGTCGCACAGATACGCAGTATTTT
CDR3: CASSLGPTLAGSRTDTQYF

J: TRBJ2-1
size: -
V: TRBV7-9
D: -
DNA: TGTGCCACTGAAAGTTTATCCGACGCGGCGAATGAGCAGTTCTTC
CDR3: CATESLSDAANEQFF

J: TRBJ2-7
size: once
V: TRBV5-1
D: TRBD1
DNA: TGCGCCAGCAGCTGGGACAGATCCTACGAGCAGTACTTC
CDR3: CASSWDRSYEQYF

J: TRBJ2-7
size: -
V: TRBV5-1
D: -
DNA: TGCGCCAGCAGCTTGGGGCAGAACTCCTACGAGCAGTACTTC
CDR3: CASSLGQNSYEQYF

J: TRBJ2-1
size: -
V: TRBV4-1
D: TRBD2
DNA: TGCGCCAGCAGCCCGGCCGGGACTAGCTATGAGCAGTTCTTC
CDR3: CASSPAGTSYEQFF

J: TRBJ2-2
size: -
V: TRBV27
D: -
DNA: TGTGCCAGCAGTTTAGGCAGGCTACCCCCCGGGGAGCTGTTTTTT
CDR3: CASSLGRLPPGELFF

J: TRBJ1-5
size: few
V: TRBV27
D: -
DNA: TGTGCCAGCAGTCCCTTCCCCCCTCCGAGGAGCAATCAGCCCCAGCATTTT
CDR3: CASSPFPPPRSNQPQHF

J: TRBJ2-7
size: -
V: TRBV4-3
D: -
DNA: TGCGCCAGCAGCCAAGATCAAGTTGGCCTAGGCTACGAGCAGTACTTC
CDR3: CASSQDQVGLGYEQYF

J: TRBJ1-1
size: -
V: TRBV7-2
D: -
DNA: TGTGCCAGCAGCCCCTCCCGGACTGAAGCTTTCTTT
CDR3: CASSPSRTEAFF

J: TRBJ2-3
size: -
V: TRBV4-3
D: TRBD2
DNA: TGCGCCAGCAGCCAAGAAGCCCGGGGCGGGAGGGTTACGCAGTATTTT
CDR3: CASSQEARGGRVTQYF

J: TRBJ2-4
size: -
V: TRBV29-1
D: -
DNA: TGCAGCGTTGAACAGGGGAACATTCAGTACTTC
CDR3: CSVEQGNIQYF

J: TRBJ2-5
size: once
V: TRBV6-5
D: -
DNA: TGTGCCAGCAGGCGCCCGGGGGGCCCCCAAGAGACCCAGTACTTC
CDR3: CASRRPGGPQETQYF

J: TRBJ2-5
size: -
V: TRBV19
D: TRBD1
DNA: TGTGCCAGTAGGGATGACAGGGCAAGTGGGGAGACCCAGTACTTC
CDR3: CASRDDRASGETQYF

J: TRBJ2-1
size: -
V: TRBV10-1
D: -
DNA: TGCGCCCCCGGGAACAGGGACAATGAGCAGTTCTTC
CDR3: CAPGNRDNEQFF

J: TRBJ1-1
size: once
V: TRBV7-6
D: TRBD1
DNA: TGTGCCAGCAGCTCAGGGACAGGGCTCAGAGGGACTGAAGCTTTCTTT
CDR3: CASSSGTGLRGTEAFF

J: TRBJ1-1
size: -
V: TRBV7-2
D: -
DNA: TGTGCCAGCAGCGCAAACAGGGAGAACACTGAAGCTTTCTTT
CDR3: CASSANRENTEAFF

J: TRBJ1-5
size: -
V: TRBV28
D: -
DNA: TGTGCCAGCAGCCCGCGGGAACGCAATCAGCCCCAGCATTTT
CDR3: CASSPRERNQPQHF

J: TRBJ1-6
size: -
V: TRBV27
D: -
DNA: TGTGCCAGCAGTTCCCGAGCTCCCTCCCGGAATTCACCCCTCCACTTT
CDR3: CASSSRAPSRNSPLHF

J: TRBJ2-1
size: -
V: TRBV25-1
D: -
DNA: TGTGCCAGCAGTGAATTAGTAGCAGCAGGGGATGAGCAGTTCTTC
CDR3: CASSELVAAGDEQFF

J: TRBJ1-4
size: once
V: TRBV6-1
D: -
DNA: TGTGCCAGCTTAAAACAGAGAAGTGAAAAACTGTTTTTT
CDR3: CASLKQRSEKLFF

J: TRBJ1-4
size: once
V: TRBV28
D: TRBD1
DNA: TGTGCCAGCAGTCCTCCGACAGGGGGTAATGAAAAACTGTTTTTT
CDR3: CASSPPTGGNEKLFF

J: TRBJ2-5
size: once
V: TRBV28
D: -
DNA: TGTGCCAGCAGGAGGGCGGGGGCGGAGGGGGCCCAGTACTTC
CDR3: CASRRAGAEGAQYF

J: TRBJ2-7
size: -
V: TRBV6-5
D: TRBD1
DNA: TGTGCCAGCAGTTACTTAGGACAGGCCTACGAGCAGTACTTC
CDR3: CASSYLGQAYEQYF

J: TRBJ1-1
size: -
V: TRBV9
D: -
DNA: TGTGCCAGCAGCGTCGACATCGGGGAGAACACTGAAGCTTTCTTT
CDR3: CASSVDIGENTEAFF

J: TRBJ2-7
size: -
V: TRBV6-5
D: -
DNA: TGTGCCAGCAGCAGGGACTCCTACGAGCAGTACTTC
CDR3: CASSRDSYEQYF